This TCR beta chain was found in a study of T-cell memory formation after mild COVID-19. Overall study results and limits: Second-wave clones with a day 37 peak had unconfirmed SARS-CoV-2 specificity. The pre-infection memory compartment contained some responding clones, suggesting cross-reactive memory joined.

Germline assignment: CDR1 SGHKS and CDR2 YYEKEE (reference sequence). Trimming took off 4 bases at V and 0 bases at J, with 22 bases between the two ends. CDR3 size: 18 residues. For this clonotype: Its antigen is as yet unknown.

TCR alpha and TCR beta cDNA libraries with sample barcodes and UMIs came from 5'RACE using constant-segment primers. MiXCR, applied by TCRdb to the 5' RACE reads, yields one record per CDR3 protein. The sample lists tens of thousands of distinct CDR3 sequences, around 15% occurring once. The sample was PBMCs or a T cell subset sorted from them (not recorded which). The chain links TRBV5-5 to TRBJ1-1, with unresolved D. This TCR derives from an adult woman who had mild COVID-19 (a few samples of this study predate the infection). Cell type and time point are not known. The CDR3 DNA reads TGTGCCAGCAGCCGACTAATTCCTTATTCTGCTCTGAACACTGAAGCTTTCTTT. Protein sequence: CASSRLIPYSALNTEAFF.